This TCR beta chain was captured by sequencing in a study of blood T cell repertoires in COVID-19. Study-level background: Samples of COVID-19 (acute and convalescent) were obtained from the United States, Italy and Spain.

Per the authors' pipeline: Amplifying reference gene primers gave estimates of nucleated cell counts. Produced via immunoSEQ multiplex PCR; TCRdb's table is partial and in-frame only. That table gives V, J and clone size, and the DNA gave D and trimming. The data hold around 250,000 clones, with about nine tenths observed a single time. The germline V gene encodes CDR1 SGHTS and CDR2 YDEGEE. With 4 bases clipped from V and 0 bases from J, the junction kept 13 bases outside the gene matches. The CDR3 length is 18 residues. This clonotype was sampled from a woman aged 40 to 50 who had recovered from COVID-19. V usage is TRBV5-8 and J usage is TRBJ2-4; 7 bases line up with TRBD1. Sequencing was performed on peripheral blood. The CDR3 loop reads CASSSGQATILAKNIQYF. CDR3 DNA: TGTGCCAGCAGCAGTGGACAGGCGACAATTCTAGCCAAAAACATTCAGTACTTC.